Shown below are 11 T cell receptor beta chains from a single sample sequenced in a study of beta chain features in type 1 diabetes. Sequencing targeted expressed TCRB transcripts, as all isolated RNA had been reverse transcribed. The method was immunoSEQ multiplex PCR; TCRdb's version includes in-frame clones alone and lacks a portion of them. The sample gives 130,000 to 150,000 clones, about 50% of which show up once; 0.42% is in the top ten. The source material was Tregs from blood. These TCRs come from a man younger than 30 in good health.

The V and J genes are TRBV5-1 and TRBJ2-3, with 8 bases aligning to TRBD2. CDR1 SGHRS and CDR2 YFSETQ come from the germline V gene. The CDR3 totals 14 residues. With 4 bases clipped from V and 2 bases from J, the junction kept 3 bases outside the gene matches. The CDR3 DNA sequence: TGCGCCAGCAGCACTGGACTAGCCACAGATACGCAGTATTTT. It codes for CASSTGLATDTQYF. The full variable domain, its missing parts supplied by reference TRBV5-1 and TRBJ2-3, is KAGVTQTPRYLIKTRGQQVTLSCSPISGHRSVSWYQQTPGQGLQFLFEYFSETQRNKGNFPGRFSGRQFSNSRSEMNVSTLELGDSALYLCASSTGLATDTQYFGPGTRLTVL.

The chain joins TRBV28 to TRBJ2-2; D may be TRBD1 (6 bases). Germline V gene data show CDR1 as MDHEN and CDR2 as SYDVKM. The CDR3 has 15 amino acids. V was shortened by 8 bases and J by 0 bases, with 13 bases between the two germline ends. The CDR3: CASQRPGANTGELFF. CDR3 coding DNA: TGTGCCAGCCAACGGCCAGGGGCGAACACCGGGGAGCTGTTTTTT.

The V and J genes are TRBV6-1 and TRBJ1-5; TRBD1 matches 8 bases. Germline CDR1 reads MNHNS; CDR2 reads SASEGT. The J segment lost 7 bases and the V segment lost 6 bases, leaving 11 bases of the junction unmatched. This CDR3 region has 15 residues. The CDR3 DNA is TGTGCCAGCAGCCGCACCCGGGACAGGTCGCAGCCCCAGCATTTT. Amino acids: CASSRTRDRSQPQHF.

The genes are TRBV7-9 and TRBJ2-5; a possible D gene is TRBD2 (5 bases). The J call may be faulty, since TRBJ2-7 better matches the DNA end. Germline CDR1 SEHNR, CDR2 FQNEAQ (reference sequence). CDR3 length: 14 residues. Here the CDR3 DNA reads TGTGCCAGCAGCCCGGGGTTATTTGGGTACGAGCAGTACTTC. Amino acid sequence: CASSPGLFGYEQYF.

The chain employs TRBV12-5 and TRBJ2-3; D uncertain. Trimming stripped 6 bases from V and 0 bases from J, with 10 bases between. The germline CDR1 and CDR2 sequences are LGHNT and FRNRAP. This CDR3 spans 14 amino acids. For the CDR3, the DNA is TGTGCTAGTGGCTCAACAGCTAGCACAGATACGCAGTATTTT. Its protein is CASGSTASTDTQYF.

The chain has TRBV27 and TRBJ2-1, with 8 positions matching TRBD2. Unmatched junction bases numbered 7, after V lost 6 bases and J lost 0 bases. Per the germline V gene, CDR1 is MNHEY and CDR2 is SMNVEV (reference sequence). The CDR3 sequence is 16 residues long. The CDR3 reads CASRTERGSSYNEQFF. CDR3 in DNA: TGTGCCAGCAGAACCGAGCGGGGGAGCTCCTACAATGAGCAGTTCTTC.

The V call is TRBV6-1, the J call TRBJ2-7, with TRBD2 identical over 10 bases. Per germline, CDR1 MNHNS and CDR2 SASEGT. The CDR3 runs to 13 residues. V dropped 11 bases and J dropped 4; count of bases not matched to a gene: 8. The CDR3 is CAARASGSYEQYF. DNA of the CDR3: TGTGCCGCGAGGGCTAGCGGGAGTTACGAGCAGTACTTC.

This chain uses TRBV4-1 with TRBJ2-4; 7 bases match TRBD1. The junction had 14 bases not matched to a gene; V was cut back by 1 base and J by 11 bases. This CDR3 contains 16 residues. Germline CDR1 and CDR2: MGHRA and YSYEKL. The CDR3 region has the DNA TGCGCCAGCAGCCAAGGCTCCCATCAAGGGGGCCCGGTTCAGTACTTC. Amino acid sequence: CASSQGSHQGGPVQYF.

The V and J genes are TRBV5-1 and TRBJ2-7, with 10 nucleotides matching TRBD1. The CDR3 extends over 15 amino acids. Germline CDR1 reads SGHRS; CDR2 reads YFSETQ. The V gene end was trimmed by 4 bases and the J gene end by 0 bases; junction bases not matched to a gene: 4. CDR3 residues: CASSTGTGVSYEQYF. The CDR3 coding sequence is TGCGCCAGCAGCACCGGGACAGGGGTCTCCTACGAGCAGTACTTC.

CDR3 sequence reads: CASSQVAGSNTGELFF. DNA for the CDR3: TGCGCCAGCAGCCAAGTCGCGGGGTCGAACACCGGGGAGCTGTTTTTT. This chain links TRBV4-3 with TRBJ2-2, with D perhaps matching TRBD2 (6 bases). The V gene's germline CDR1 is LGHNA and CDR2 YSLEER. CDR3 size: 16 residues. Trimming took off 1 base at V and 0 bases at J, with 9 bases between the two ends.

This sequence joins TRBV5-1 and TRBJ2-3; TRBD2 matches at 8 bases. Germline V lookup: CDR1 SGHRS, CDR2 YFSETQ. The CDR3 extends over 16 amino acids. J gave up 2 bases and V 4 bases, and 9 bases lay outside the gene matches. The CDR3 spells CASSPLRGGITDTQYF. The CDR3 DNA is TGCGCCAGCAGCCCCCTACGCGGGGGGATCACAGATACGCAGTATTTT.